The entry below describes one T cell receptor (beta chain). Sequenced by immunoSEQ multiplex PCR; TCRdb stores in-frame clones only, minus some. The table includes 250,000 to 350,000 clones, roughly 84% detected once. These data come from a study of blood T cell repertoires in COVID-19. Seattle patient enrollment occurred during active infection, with longitudinal follow-up thereafter. Specimen: peripheral blood. This sequence originates from a human donor with COVID-19, enrolled during active disease. The donor label of this sample is uncertain.

CDR3 sequence (DNA): TGTGCCAGCAGTATCAGTAAAAACATTCAGTACTTC. Translating it yields CASSISKNIQYF. The chain is built from TRBV12-3 or TRBV12-4 and TRBJ2-4; no reliable D call. V lost 5 bases and J 4 bases, leaving 6 bases between the germline ends. This CDR3 is built from 12 residues.